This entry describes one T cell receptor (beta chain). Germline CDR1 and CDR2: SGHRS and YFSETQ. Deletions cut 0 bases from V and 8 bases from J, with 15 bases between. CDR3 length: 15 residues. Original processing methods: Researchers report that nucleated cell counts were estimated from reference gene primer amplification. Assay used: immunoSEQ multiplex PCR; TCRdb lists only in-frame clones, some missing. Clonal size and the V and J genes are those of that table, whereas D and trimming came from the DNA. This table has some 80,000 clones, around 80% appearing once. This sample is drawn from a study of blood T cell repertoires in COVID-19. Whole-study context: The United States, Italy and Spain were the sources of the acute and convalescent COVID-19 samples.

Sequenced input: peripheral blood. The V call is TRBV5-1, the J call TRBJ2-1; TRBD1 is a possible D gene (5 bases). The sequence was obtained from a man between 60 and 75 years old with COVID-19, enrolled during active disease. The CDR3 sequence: CASSLGPPRTYEQFF. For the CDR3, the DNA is TGCGCCAGCAGCTTGGGGCCCCCTCGGACATATGAGCAGTTCTTC. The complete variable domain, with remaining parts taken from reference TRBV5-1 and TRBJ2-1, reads KAGVTQTPRYLIKTRGQQVTLSCSPISGHRSVSWYQQTPGQGLQFLFEYFSETQRNKGNFPGRFSGRQFSNSRSEMNVSTLELGDSALYLCASSLGPPRTYEQFFGPGTRLTVL.